Included here is one T cell receptor beta chain sequence, with context. The table came from immunoSEQ multiplex PCR; TCRdb's copy has only in-frame clones and leaves some out. The sample includes 110,000 or so clones, approximately 90% seen only once; the top ten take 1.5% to 2%. The germline gives CDR1 MNHEY, CDR2 SVGAGI. This CDR3 contains 15 residues. Deletions cut 2 bases from V and 2 bases from J, with 10 bases between. This sample is drawn from a study of cytomegalovirus exposure and HLA in healthy donors. Donors came from a validation cohort of over a hundred subjects, distinct from the first 666-subject cohort.

This TCR derives from a man younger than 35 in good health and CMV-seronegative. The chain recombines TRBV6-5 with TRBJ2-1, with D maybe TRBD1 (5 bases). Specimen: PBMCs. CDR3 DNA sequence: TGTGCCAGCAGTTACCTGCCAGGGCCCTACAATGAGCAGTTCTTC. It yields the protein CASSYLPGPYNEQFF.